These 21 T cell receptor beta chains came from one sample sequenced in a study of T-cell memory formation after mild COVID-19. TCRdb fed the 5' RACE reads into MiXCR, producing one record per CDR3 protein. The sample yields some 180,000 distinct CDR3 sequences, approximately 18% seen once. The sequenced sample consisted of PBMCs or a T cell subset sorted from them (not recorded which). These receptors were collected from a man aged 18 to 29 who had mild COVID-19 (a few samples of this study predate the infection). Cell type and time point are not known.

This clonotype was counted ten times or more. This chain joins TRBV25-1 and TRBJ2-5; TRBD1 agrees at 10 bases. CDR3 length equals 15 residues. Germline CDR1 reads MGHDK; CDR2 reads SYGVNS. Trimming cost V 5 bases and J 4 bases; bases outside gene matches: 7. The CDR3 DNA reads TGTGCCAGCAGTCAGCCGACAGGGGGCGGAGAGACCCAGTACTTC. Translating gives CASSQPTGGGETQYF.

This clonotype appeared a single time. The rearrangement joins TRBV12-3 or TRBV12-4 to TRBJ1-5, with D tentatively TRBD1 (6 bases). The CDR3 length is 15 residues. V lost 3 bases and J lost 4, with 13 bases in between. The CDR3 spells CASSLGAADNQPQHF. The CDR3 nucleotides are TGTGCCAGCAGTTTGGGGGCGGCAGATAATCAGCCCCAGCATTTT.

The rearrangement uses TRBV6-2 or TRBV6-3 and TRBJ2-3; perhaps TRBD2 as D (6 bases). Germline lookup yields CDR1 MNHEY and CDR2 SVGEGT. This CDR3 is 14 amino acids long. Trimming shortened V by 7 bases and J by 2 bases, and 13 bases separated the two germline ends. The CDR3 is CASIASGVTDTQYF. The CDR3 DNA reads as TGTGCCAGCATTGCATCGGGGGTCACAGATACGCAGTATTTT.

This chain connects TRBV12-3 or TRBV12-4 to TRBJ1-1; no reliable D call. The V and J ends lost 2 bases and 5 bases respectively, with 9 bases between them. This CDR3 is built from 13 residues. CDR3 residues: CASSLWGRTEAFF. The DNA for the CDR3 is TGTGCCAGCAGTTTATGGGGAAGGACTGAAGCTTTCTTT.

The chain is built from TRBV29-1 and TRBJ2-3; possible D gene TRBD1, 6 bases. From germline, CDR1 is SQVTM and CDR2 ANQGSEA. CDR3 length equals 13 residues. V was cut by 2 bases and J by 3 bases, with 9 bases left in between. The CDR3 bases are TGCAGCGTTGAAATACAGGGAACAGATACGCAGTATTTT. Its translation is CSVEIQGTDTQYF.

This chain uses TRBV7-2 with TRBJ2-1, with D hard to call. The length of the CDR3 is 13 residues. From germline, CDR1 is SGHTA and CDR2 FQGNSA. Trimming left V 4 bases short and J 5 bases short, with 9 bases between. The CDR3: CASSYRRNNEQFF. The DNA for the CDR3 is TGTGCCAGCAGCTACCGGCGGAACAATGAGCAGTTCTTC.

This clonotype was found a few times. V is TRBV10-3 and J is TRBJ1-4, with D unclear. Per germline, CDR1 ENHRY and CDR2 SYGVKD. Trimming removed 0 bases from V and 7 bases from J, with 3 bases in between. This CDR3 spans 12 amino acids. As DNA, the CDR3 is TGTGCCATCAGTGAGTCAGGTGAAAAACTGTTTTTT. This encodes CAISESGEKLFF.

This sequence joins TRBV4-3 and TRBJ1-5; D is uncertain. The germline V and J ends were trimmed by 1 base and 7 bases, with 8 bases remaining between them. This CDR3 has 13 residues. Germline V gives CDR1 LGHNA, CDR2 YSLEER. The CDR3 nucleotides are TGCGCCAGCAGCCAAGTGGTGGGGCAGCCCCAGCATTTT. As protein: CASSQVVGQPQHF.

The DNA of the CDR3 is TGCGCCAGCAGCTTGGGACAGCCGACGAATTCACCCCTCCACTTT. Translation gives CASSLGQPTNSPLHF. The rearrangement joins TRBV5-1 to TRBJ1-6; tentatively, D is TRBD1 (5 bases). In germline, CDR1 is SGHRS, CDR2 YFSETQ. The CDR3 consists of 15 residues. The V gene lost 0 bases and the J gene lost 7 bases, with 11 bases spanning the gap.

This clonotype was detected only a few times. The CDR3 reads CATSGPGSGNTIYF. In DNA form, the CDR3 reads TGTGCCACCAGCGGACCGGGCTCTGGAAACACCATATATTTT. The V call is TRBV15, the J call TRBJ1-3; D unclear. The germline CDR1 and CDR2 sequences are LNHNV and YYDKDF (reference sequence). The CDR3 spans 14 residues. The V and J ends lost 5 bases and 0 bases respectively, with 8 bases between them. Supplemented by reference TRBV15 and TRBJ1-3, the full variable domain reads DAMVIQNPRYQVTQFGKPVTLSCSQTLNHNVMYWYQQKSSQAPKLLFHYYDKDFNNEADTPDNFQSRRPNTSFCFLDIRSPGLGDTAMYLCATSGPGSGNTIYFGEGSWLTVV.

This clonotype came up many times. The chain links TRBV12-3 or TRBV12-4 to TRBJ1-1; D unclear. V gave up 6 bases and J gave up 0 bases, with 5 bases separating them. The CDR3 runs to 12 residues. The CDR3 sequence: CASRAMNTEAFF. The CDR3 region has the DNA TGTGCCAGCAGGGCCATGAACACTGAAGCTTTCTTT.

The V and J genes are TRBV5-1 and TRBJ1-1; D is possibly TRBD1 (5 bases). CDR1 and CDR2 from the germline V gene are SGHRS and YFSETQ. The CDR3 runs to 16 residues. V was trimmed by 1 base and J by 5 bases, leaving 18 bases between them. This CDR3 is CASSLNEGVGGTEAFF. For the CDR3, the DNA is TGCGCCAGCAGCTTGAATGAAGGGGTCGGCGGAACTGAAGCTTTCTTT.

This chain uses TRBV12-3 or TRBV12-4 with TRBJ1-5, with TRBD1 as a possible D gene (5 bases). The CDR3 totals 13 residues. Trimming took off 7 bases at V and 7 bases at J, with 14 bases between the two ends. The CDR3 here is CASTFSRDQPQHF. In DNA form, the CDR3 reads TGTGCCAGCACATTTTCCAGGGACCAGCCCCAGCATTTT.

CDR3 nucleotide sequence: TGTGCCAGCAGCCACAGGGAAAGCTACAATGAGCAGTTCTTC. Its protein is CASSHRESYNEQFF. The rearrangement uses TRBV7-9 and TRBJ2-1; D possibly corresponds to TRBD1 (6 bases). V lost 5 bases and J 3 bases, leaving 11 bases between the germline ends. CDR1 and CDR2 (germline): SEHNR, FQNEAQ (reference sequence). This CDR3 region has 14 residues.

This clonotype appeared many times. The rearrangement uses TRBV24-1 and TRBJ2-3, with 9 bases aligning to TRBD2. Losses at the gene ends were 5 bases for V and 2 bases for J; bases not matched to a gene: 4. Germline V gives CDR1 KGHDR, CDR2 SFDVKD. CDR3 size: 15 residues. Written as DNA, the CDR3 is TGTGCCACCAGTGCCAGCGGGGGGCCCACAGATACGCAGTATTTT. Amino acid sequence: CATSASGGPTDTQYF.

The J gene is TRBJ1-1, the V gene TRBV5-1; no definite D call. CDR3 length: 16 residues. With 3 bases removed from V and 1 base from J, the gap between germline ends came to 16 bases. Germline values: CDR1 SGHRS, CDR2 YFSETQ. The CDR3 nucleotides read TGCGCCAGCAGCTGGGGAAAAGGGTTGCCGAACACTGAAGCTTTCTTT. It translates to CASSWGKGLPNTEAFF.

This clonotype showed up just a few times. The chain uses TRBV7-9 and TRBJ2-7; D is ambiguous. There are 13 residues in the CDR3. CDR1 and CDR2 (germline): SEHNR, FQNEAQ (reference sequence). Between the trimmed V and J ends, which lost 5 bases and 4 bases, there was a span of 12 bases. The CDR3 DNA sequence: TGTGCCAGCAGCCCCCTTAAACAGTACGAGCAGTACGTC. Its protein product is CASSPLKQYEQYV.

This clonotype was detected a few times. The CDR3 nucleotides are TGTGCCATCAGGCGGACAGGAGACAACACTGAAGCTTTCTTT. Its protein product is CAIRRTGDNTEAFF. The rearrangement uses TRBV10-3 and TRBJ1-1; 7 positions agree with TRBD1. The V segment lost 6 bases and the J segment 2 bases; nucleotides outside the gene matches: 6. The CDR3 extends over 14 amino acids. Germline values: CDR1 ENHRY, CDR2 SYGVKD.

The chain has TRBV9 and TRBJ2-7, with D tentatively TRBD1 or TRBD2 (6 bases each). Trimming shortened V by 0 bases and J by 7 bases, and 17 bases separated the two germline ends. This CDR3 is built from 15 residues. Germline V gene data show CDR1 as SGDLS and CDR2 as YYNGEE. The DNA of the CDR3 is TGTGCCAGCAGCGTAGAGACCGGGGGCTTGGGAGAGCAGTACTTC. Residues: CASSVETGGLGEQYF.

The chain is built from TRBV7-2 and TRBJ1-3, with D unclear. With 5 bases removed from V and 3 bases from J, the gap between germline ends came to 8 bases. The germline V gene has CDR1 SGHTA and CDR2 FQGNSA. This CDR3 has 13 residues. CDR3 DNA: TGTGCCAGCAGCACGGATAGTGGAAACACCATATATTTT. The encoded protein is CASSTDSGNTIYF. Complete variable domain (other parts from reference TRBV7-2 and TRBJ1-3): GAGVSQSPSNKVTEKGKDVELRCDPISGHTALYWYRQSLGQGLEFLIYFQGNSAPDKSGLPSDRFSAERTGGSVSTLTIQRTQQEDSAVYLCASSTDSGNTIYFGEGSWLTVV.

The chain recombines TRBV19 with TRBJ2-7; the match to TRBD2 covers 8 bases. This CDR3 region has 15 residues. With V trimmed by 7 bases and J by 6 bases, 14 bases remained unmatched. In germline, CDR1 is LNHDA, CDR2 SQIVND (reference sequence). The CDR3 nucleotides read TGTGCCAGTAAGGAGAAGGCTAGCGGGTACGTCGAGCAGTACTTC. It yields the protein CASKEKASGYVEQYF.